The 23 T cell receptor beta chains below all came from one sample that was sequenced in a study of identifying expanded T cells in peripheral blood. Measured with immunoSEQ multiplex PCR; TCRdb has only the in-frame clones, and not every one. The table lists some 97,000 clones, 80% to 90% of them singletons. Material: blood. These TCRs come from a person between 18 and 75 years old in good health.

The chain uses TRBV11-2 and TRBJ1-2; TRBD1 aligns across 9 bases. The CDR3 loop spans 15 amino acids. Germline V lookup: CDR1 SGHAT, CDR2 FQNNGV. Germline trimming cut 5 bases from V and 0 bases from J; bases unmatched to any gene: 4. The CDR3 is CASSTRQGANYGYTF. CDR3 DNA sequence: TGTGCCAGCAGCACCAGACAGGGGGCTAACTATGGCTACACCTTC.

This clone was counted a single time. The chain joins TRBV30 to TRBJ1-1, with 7 bases aligning to TRBD1. V shed 4 bases, J shed 4 bases, and the junction held 6 bases outside the gene matches. This CDR3 is built from 13 residues. CDR1 and CDR2 (germline): GTSNPN, SVGIG (reference sequence). CDR3 loop: CAWTRTGVTEAFF. In nucleotides, the CDR3 is TGTGCCTGGACCCGAACAGGGGTCACTGAAGCTTTCTTT.

The chain uses TRBV7-9 and TRBJ2-7; the D gene is possibly TRBD1 (6 bases). Trimming took 9 bases from V and 1 from J, leaving 16 bases between them. The length of the CDR3 is 14 residues. Germline loops: CDR1 SEHNR, CDR2 FQNEAQ (reference sequence). CDR3 region: CASGSGEISYEQYF. In DNA form, the CDR3 reads TGTGCCAGTGGGTCAGGGGAGATTTCCTACGAGCAGTACTTC.

The rearrangement links TRBV5-6 to TRBJ1-3; TRBD1 might be the D (6 bases). V was pared by 3 bases and J by 0 bases, with 16 bases between. The CDR3 is 17 amino acids. CDR1 is SGHDT, CDR2 YYEEEE, per germline. The CDR3 DNA reads as TGTGCCAGCAGCTCCAGGGAGCTGGGGGCCTCTGGAAACACCATATATTTT. It encodes CASSSRELGASGNTIYF.

The rearrangement uses TRBV19 and TRBJ1-3; D remains unclear. The CDR3 is 17 residues long. V lost 3 bases and J lost 2, with 17 bases in between. Germline V CDR1 and CDR2: LNHDA, SQIVND (reference sequence). Here the CDR3 reads CASSISASGVAGNTIYF. In nucleotides, the CDR3 is TGTGCCAGTAGTATCTCGGCTTCCGGAGTTGCTGGAAACACCATATATTTT.

V is TRBV5-1 and J is TRBJ2-1; D is ambiguous. Per germline, CDR1 SGHRS and CDR2 YFSETQ. The CDR3 is 14 amino acids. V was pared by 5 bases and J by 3 bases, with 12 bases between. CDR3 coding DNA: TGCGCCAGCAGGATGGGCGGAGACTACAATGAGCAGTTCTTC. Translated: CASRMGGDYNEQFF.

The rearrangement joins TRBV11-3 to TRBJ2-7, with D maybe TRBD1 (6 bases). This CDR3 region has 13 residues. Germline V gives CDR1 SGHNT, CDR2 YENEEA. V was shortened by 5 bases and J by 4 bases, with 12 bases between the two germline ends. In nucleotides, the CDR3 is TGTGCCAGCAGCACAGGGATGCAATACGAGCAGTACTTC. Translation: CASSTGMQYEQYF. The whole variable domain, filled in from reference TRBV11-3 and TRBJ2-7, reads EAGVVQSPRYKIIEKKQPVAFWCNPISGHNTLYWYLQNLGQGPELLIRYENEEAVDDSQLPKDRFSAERLKGVDSTLKIQPAELGDSAVYLCASSTGMQYEQYFGPGTRLTVT.

The CDR3 DNA reads as TGTGCCAGCAGCGTAGACCCGGGAACGAACACCGGGGAGCTGTTTTTT. Protein product: CASSVDPGTNTGELFF. The genes are TRBV9 and TRBJ2-2, with D maybe TRBD2 (5 bases). V dropped 0 bases and J dropped 0 bases, with 9 bases sitting between them. The CDR3 runs 16 residues. Germline V CDR1 and CDR2: SGDLS, YYNGEE.

This chain uses TRBV12-5 with TRBJ2-1, with 8 bases matching TRBD1. This CDR3 has 15 amino acids. The J segment lost 2 bases and the V segment lost 2 bases, leaving 2 bases of the junction unmatched. Germline loops: CDR1 LGHNT, CDR2 FRNRAP. Here the CDR3 reads CASGLRDRTYNEQFF. The CDR3 DNA reads TGTGCTAGTGGTTTGCGGGACAGGACCTACAATGAGCAGTTCTTC.

The V gene is TRBV18, the J gene TRBJ2-1; 9 nucleotides match TRBD1. The CDR3 length is 15 residues. From germline, CDR1 is KGHSH and CDR2 LQKENI. J lost 8 bases, V lost 5 bases, and 10 bases had no gene match. The CDR3 here is CASSEQGALLYEQFF. In DNA form, the CDR3 reads TGTGCCAGCTCAGAACAGGGGGCGCTTTTATATGAGCAGTTCTTC.

The J gene is TRBJ1-1, the V gene TRBV30; 8 positions match TRBD1. Unmatched junction bases numbered 8, after V lost 7 bases and J lost 1 base. The germline V gene has CDR1 GTSNPN and CDR2 SVGIG (reference sequence). The CDR3 totals 14 residues. The CDR3 sequence: CASLLGQGNTEAFF. CDR3 sequence (DNA): TGTGCCTCGCTACTCGGACAGGGGAACACTGAAGCTTTCTTT.

The genes are TRBV6-1 and TRBJ2-7; TRBD1 agrees at 7 bases. V trimming: 5 bases; J trimming: 3 bases; junction bases outside the gene matches: 4. The CDR3 totals 13 residues. Germline CDR1 reads MNHNS; CDR2 reads SASEGT. As DNA, the CDR3 is TGTGCCAGCAGTCCGACAGGGTTCTACGAGCAGTACTTC. It encodes CASSPTGFYEQYF.

V usage is TRBV10-3 and J usage is TRBJ1-3; D not certain. The CDR3 contains 15 residues. Per the germline V gene, CDR1 is ENHRY and CDR2 is SYGVKD. The ends were cut back, 6 bases at V and 8 bases at J, with 20 bases in the middle. The CDR3 here is CAISDTALYLDTIYF. The CDR3 DNA sequence: TGTGCCATCAGCGACACGGCCCTTTATCTGGACACCATATATTTT.

The genes are TRBV15 and TRBJ1-3; the match to TRBD1 covers 7 bases. Germline-derived CDR1 and CDR2 are LNHNV and YYDKDF (reference sequence). The CDR3 length is 16 residues. V shed 2 bases and J 0 bases; nucleotides not matched to a gene: 4. This chain's CDR3 is CATSRPRTGSGNTIYF. DNA for the CDR3: TGTGCCACCAGCAGACCCAGGACAGGCTCTGGAAACACCATATATTTT.

This CDR3 is CASSGTSEANTGELFF. CDR3 nucleotide sequence: TGCGCCAGCAGTGGGACTTCTGAAGCGAACACCGGGGAGCTGTTTTTT. The chain carries TRBV4-1 and TRBJ2-2; D is perhaps TRBD2 (6 bases). This CDR3 spans 16 amino acids. Trimming removed 6 bases from V and 0 bases from J, with 14 bases in between. In germline, CDR1 is MGHRA, CDR2 YSYEKL.

The rearrangement joins TRBV6-6 to TRBJ1-1; D not certain. This CDR3 contains 11 residues. Germline CDR1 is MNHNY and CDR2 is SVGAGI (reference sequence). V was pared by 4 bases and J by 1 base, with 1 base between. The DNA for the CDR3 is TGTGCCAGCAGTTGGAACACTGAAGCTTTCTTT. Encoded protein: CASSWNTEAFF.

The chain employs TRBV6-5 and TRBJ2-1, with D possibly matching TRBD2 (6 bases). Germline CDR1 MNHEY, CDR2 SVGAGI. The CDR3 runs 14 residues. The V and J ends lost 7 bases and 8 bases respectively, with 18 bases between them. The CDR3 sequence: CASTPPGVSDEQFF. The CDR3 DNA is TGTGCCAGCACCCCCCCGGGAGTCAGCGATGAGCAGTTCTTC.

This chain joins TRBV4-2 and TRBJ2-3, with unresolved D. V gave up 8 bases and J gave up 0 bases, with 9 bases separating them. The germline gives CDR1 LGHNA, CDR2 YNFKEQ. The CDR3 is 13 amino acids. CDR3 nucleotide sequence: TGTGCCAGCGGGCTCCAAAGCACAGATACGCAGTATTTT. Translating gives CASGLQSTDTQYF.

The V and J genes are TRBV9 and TRBJ2-7; D perhaps matches TRBD1 (5 bases). Trimming took 1 base from V and 5 from J, leaving 16 bases between them. Germline CDR1 reads SGDLS; CDR2 reads YYNGEE. CDR3 length equals 15 residues. CDR3 coding DNA: TGTGCCAGCAGCGTAACAGGTGACGTTCGTAACGAGCAGTACTTC. This translates into CASSVTGDVRNEQYF.

V is TRBV20-1 and J is TRBJ1-3, with TRBD1 as a possible D gene (6 bases). The CDR3 is 11 amino acids. CDR1 is DFQATT, CDR2 SNEGSKA, per germline (reference sequence). The V gene lost 3 bases and the J gene lost 11 bases, with 11 bases spanning the gap. The CDR3 spells CSASGQRAIYF. The CDR3 DNA is TGCAGTGCTAGCGGACAGCGCGCCATATATTTT.

The V gene is TRBV19, the J gene TRBJ2-5; 9 nucleotides match TRBD1. Germline lookup yields CDR1 LNHDA and CDR2 SQIVND (reference sequence). This CDR3 comprises 12 residues. V shed 7 bases, J shed 7 bases, and the junction held 4 bases outside the gene matches. CDR3 bases: TGTGCCAGTAAACAGGGGGCAGGGACCCAGTACTTC. Translation gives CASKQGAGTQYF. The entire variable domain, with the rest obtained from reference TRBV19 and TRBJ2-5, is as follows: DGGITQSPKYLFRKEGQNVTLSCEQNLNHDAMYWYRQDPGQGLRLIYYSQIVNDFQKGDIAEGYSVSREKKESFPLTVTSAQKNPTAFYLCASKQGAGTQYFGPGTRLLVL.

The chain employs TRBV5-1 and TRBJ1-1; D unclear. CDR1 is SGHRS, CDR2 YFSETQ, per germline. With 0 bases removed from V and 4 bases from J, the gap between germline ends came to 7 bases. There are 13 residues in the CDR3. Here the CDR3 DNA reads TGCGCCAGCAGCTTGGGTGGCCCCACTGAAGCTTTCTTT. Amino acids: CASSLGGPTEAFF.

The CDR3 DNA follows: TGTGCCAGCAGCCCAGGGGTGGGCCGGAACACTGAAGCTTTCTTT. Its protein product is CASSPGVGRNTEAFF. The chain uses TRBV5-8 and TRBJ1-1, with a possible D match to TRBD1 (6 bases). Germline V gene sequence: CDR1 SGHTS, CDR2 YDEGEE. The CDR3 runs 15 residues. The ends were cut back, 4 bases at V and 1 base at J, with 14 bases in the middle.